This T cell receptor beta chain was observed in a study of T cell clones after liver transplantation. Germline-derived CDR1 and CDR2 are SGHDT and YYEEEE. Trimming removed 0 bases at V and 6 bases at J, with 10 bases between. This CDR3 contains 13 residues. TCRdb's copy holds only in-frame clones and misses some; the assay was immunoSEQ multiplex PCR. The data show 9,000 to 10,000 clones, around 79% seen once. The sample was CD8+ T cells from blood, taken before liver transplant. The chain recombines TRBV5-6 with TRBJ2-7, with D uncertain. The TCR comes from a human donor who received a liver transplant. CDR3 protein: CASSLAEPIEQYF. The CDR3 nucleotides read TGTGCCAGCAGCTTGGCGGAGCCCATCGAGCAGTACTTC.